The 19 T cell receptor beta chains given below trace back to one sample, sequenced in a study of T cell clonality in common variable immunodeficiency. Profiling relied on immunoSEQ multiplex PCR, and the TCRdb table lists in-frame clones only, not all of them. The table lists about 44,000 clones, with no singletons. Sequencing used peripheral blood mononuclear cells. All receptors come from a person aged 18 to 75 in good health.

This clone was detected many times. The CDR3 goes on 3 residues after the read ends, and that part is filled in from the germline J gene. The gene calls are TRBV20-1 and TRBJ1-1; 8 nucleotides line up with TRBD1. Germline trimming cut 6 bases from V and 7 bases from J; bases unmatched to any gene: 10. The CDR3 sequence is 13 residues long. Per germline, CDR1 DFQATT and CDR2 SNEGSKA (reference sequence). This CDR3 is CSASTGVRFEAFF. The sequenced part of the CDR3 DNA is TGCAGTGCCTCGACAGGGGTCCGGTTTGAA.

This clone was detected many times. The read ends 3 residues early relative to the CDR3; the germline J gene fills the gap. The chain joins TRBV14 to TRBJ2-1; the D gene could be TRBD1 or TRBD2 (5 bases each). The CDR3 is 16 residues long. V lost 4 bases, J lost 9 bases, and 22 bases lay in between. Germline lookup yields CDR1 SGHDN and CDR2 FVKESK. Incomplete CDR3 DNA: TGTGCCAGCAGCCCCTGGTCGAGGGGCCCGGCTAGTGAG. It encodes CASSPWSRGPASE. The full CDR3 protein is CASSPWSRGPASEQFF.

In its sample, this clone was seen many times. Read coverage stops 3 residues before the CDR3 terminus; the germline J gene supplies the remainder. The chain is built from TRBV7-9 and TRBJ2-7; D unclear. CDR1 is SEHNR, CDR2 FQNEAQ, per germline (reference sequence). The CDR3 spans 13 residues. Trimming pared 4 bases from V and 0 bases from J, leaving 7 bases between. CDR3 DNA, as far as it was read: TGTGCCAGCAGCTCCATTGTCTCCTACGAG. Translated: CASSSIVSYE. The full CDR3 reads CASSSIVSYEQYF.

This clone was picked up many times. The read ends 3 residues shy of where the CDR3 ends; the end is completed using the germline J gene. V is TRBV5-4 and J is TRBJ2-1, with 15 positions matching TRBD2. This CDR3 is 16 amino acids long. V trimming: 2 bases; J trimming: 7 bases; junction bases outside the gene matches: 4. In germline, CDR1 is SGHNT, CDR2 YYREEE (reference sequence). The CDR3 is CASSFIGTSGRNEQFF. CDR3 DNA (partial): TGTGCCAGCAGCTTTATTGGGACTAGCGGGAGGAATGAG.

The table lists this clone with many counts. The CDR3 reads CASSLEEGQPQHF. The sequenced part of the CDR3 DNA is TGTGCCAGCAGCTTAGAGGAGGGTCAGCCC. The chain recombines TRBV7-8 with TRBJ1-5; D unclear. The read halts 3 residues ahead of the CDR3 end, with the missing end drawn from the germline J gene. Trimming removed 1 base from V and 6 bases from J, with 7 bases in between. The CDR3 has 13 amino acids. CDR1 is SGHVS, CDR2 FQNEAQ, per germline. Supplemented by reference TRBV7-8 and TRBJ1-5, the full variable domain reads GAGVSQSPRYKVAKRGQDVALRCDPISGHVSLFWYQQALGQGPEFLTYFQNEAQLDKSGLPSDRFFAERPEGSVSTLKIQRTQQEDSAVYLCASSLEEGQPQHFGDGTRLSIL.

The sample holds many counts of this clone. CDR3 DNA (partial): TGCAGTGCTAGACCTACAGGGGGCACCGGGGAG. Its translation: CSARPTGGTGE. The CDR3 in its entirety is CSARPTGGTGELFF. V usage is TRBV20-1 and J usage is TRBJ2-2; 8 nucleotides match TRBD1. The read falls 3 residues short of the CDR3 end, and the missing part is taken from the germline J gene. V trimming: 2 bases; J trimming: 4 bases; junction bases outside the gene matches: 3. The CDR3 is 14 amino acids. Germline V gives CDR1 DFQATT, CDR2 SNEGSKA (reference sequence).

Concerning this clone: The CDR3 end lies 3 residues beyond the end of the read and is filled in from the germline J gene. This sequence joins TRBV25-1 and TRBJ1-1; a weak D match, TRBD1 (6 bases). In germline, CDR1 is MGHDK, CDR2 SYGVNS. This CDR3 has 12 residues. The ends were cut back, 7 bases at V and 3 bases at J, with 9 bases in the middle. The CDR3 loop is CASTRGYTEAFF. The part of the CDR3 DNA that was read is TGTGCCAGCACCAGGGGATACACTGAA.

This clone was found many times. The CDR3 here is CASSRDRQETQYF. The covered CDR3 bases are TGTGCCAGCAGCCGGGACAGACAAGAGACC. This chain connects TRBV7-2 to TRBJ2-5; 7 bases fit TRBD1. From the germline J gene comes the end of the CDR3, since the read stops 3 residues before it. Per the germline V gene, CDR1 is SGHTA and CDR2 is FQGNSA. V lost 5 bases, J lost 2 bases, and 2 bases stayed unmatched. The CDR3 loop spans 13 amino acids. Full variable domain (remainder filled in from reference TRBV7-2 and TRBJ2-5): GAGVSQSPSNKVTEKGKDVELRCDPISGHTALYWYRQSLGQGLEFLIYFQGNSAPDKSGLPSDRFSAERTGGSVSTLTIQRTQQEDSAVYLCASSRDRQETQYFGPGTRLLVL.

This clone was seen ten or more times. The CDR3 is cut off 3 residues early in the read; its end comes from the germline J gene. The rearrangement links TRBV19 to TRBJ1-1; tentatively, D is TRBD1 (6 bases). The CDR3 totals 13 residues. Germline CDR1 is LNHDA and CDR2 is SQIVND (reference sequence). Trimming stripped 5 bases from V and 5 bases from J, with 12 bases between. The CDR3 loop is CASSGNQGTEAFF. The CDR3 DNA, read in part, is TGTGCCAGTAGTGGAAATCAGGGGACTGAA. The whole variable domain, remainder taken from reference TRBV19 and TRBJ1-1, is DGGITQSPKYLFRKEGQNVTLSCEQNLNHDAMYWYRQDPGQGLRLIYYSQIVNDFQKGDIAEGYSVSREKKESFPLTVTSAQKNPTAFYLCASSGNQGTEAFFGQGTRLTVV.

This clone has a count of ten or more. Read coverage stops 3 residues before the CDR3 terminus; the germline J gene supplies the remainder. V is TRBV30 and J is TRBJ2-3, with 10 bases matching TRBD2. Per germline, CDR1 GTSNPN and CDR2 SVGIG (reference sequence). The CDR3 covers 12 residues. The sequenced CDR3 bases are TGTGCCTGGAGTGTACTAGCGGGGACG. Translation: CAWSVLAGT. The CDR3 in its entirety is CAWSVLAGTQYF.

At least ten counts were recorded for this clone. The DNA ends 3 residues before the CDR3 does, and the rest of the CDR3 is filled in from the germline J gene. The chain is built from TRBV20-1 and TRBJ2-7; D unclear. V lost 0 bases and J lost 2, with 8 bases in between. This CDR3 has 13 amino acids. Germline V CDR1 and CDR2: DFQATT, SNEGSKA (reference sequence). CDR3 sequence: CSARDVAAYEQYF. The part of the CDR3 DNA that was read is TGCAGTGCTAGAGATGTGGCAGCCTACGAG.

This clone was observed many times. Read coverage stops 3 residues before the CDR3 terminus; the germline J gene supplies the remainder. This chain joins TRBV20-1 and TRBJ2-1, with 12 bases aligning to TRBD1. There are 15 residues in the CDR3. Germline V gene data show CDR1 as DFQATT and CDR2 as SNEGSKA (reference sequence). The V gene end was trimmed by 1 base and the J gene end by 7 bases; junction bases not matched to a gene: 5. The CDR3 bases that were read are TGCAGTGCTAGAGGGGGACAGGGGGCCGGAAATGAG. Its translation is CSARGGQGAGNE. The complete CDR3 sequence is CSARGGQGAGNEQFF.

In this sample, this clone turned up many times. Read data end 3 residues before the CDR3 end; the end is taken from the germline J gene. The genes are TRBV2 and TRBJ2-7, with 7 bases matching TRBD1. Germline V gene sequence: CDR1 SNHLY, CDR2 FYNNEI. The CDR3 is made up of 13 amino acids. Trimming at V came to 4 bases and at J to 2 bases, leaving 2 bases not matched to a gene. The CDR3 reads CASSGQGTYEQYF. CDR3 DNA, as far as it was read: TGTGCCAGCAGTGGACAGGGTACCTACGAG.

This clone has a count of ten or more. The CDR3 goes on 3 residues after the read ends, and that part is filled in from the germline J gene. This rearrangement joins TRBV6-2 or TRBV6-3 to TRBJ2-3, with a tentative D call TRBD1 (5 bases). Germline V gene lookup returns CDR1 MNHEY and CDR2 SVGEGT. The V end lost 7 bases, the J end lost 0 bases, and 11 bases lay between the germline ends. The CDR3 contains 14 residues. CDR3: CASTEWGSTDTQYF. The part of the CDR3 DNA that was read is TGTGCCAGCACCGAATGGGGCAGCACAGATACG.

This clone was seen many times. The read stops 3 residues short of the end of the CDR3; the missing end is completed from the germline J gene. The chain is built from TRBV5-1 and TRBJ1-2; TRBD1 is a possible D gene (5 bases). V lost 4 bases to trimming and J lost 5 bases, with 21 bases between them. Germline assignment: CDR1 SGHRS and CDR2 YFSETQ. The CDR3 is made up of 16 amino acids. The sequenced CDR3 bases are TGCGCCAGCAGCCGTGACGCGCAGGGTGCCATGTATGGC. Translating gives CASSRDAQGAMYG. Given in full, the CDR3 is CASSRDAQGAMYGYTF.

This clone was seen at least ten times. The sequenced part of the CDR3 DNA is TGCAGTGCTTCGCCGGGACAGTCTAATGAAAAA. Protein product: CSASPGQSNEK. The CDR3, in full, reads CSASPGQSNEKLFF. The chain combines TRBV20-1 with TRBJ1-4; 7 bases agree with TRBD1. The read is 3 residues too short to cover the CDR3 end, so that end is filled in from the germline J gene. From germline, CDR1 is DFQATT and CDR2 SNEGSKA (reference sequence). This CDR3 contains 14 residues. V shed 5 bases and J 3 bases; nucleotides not matched to a gene: 6.

This clone was seen ten or more times. Incomplete CDR3 DNA: TGTGCCATCAGTGAGAGCAGAGGGGTC. Amino acid sequence: CAISESRGV. In full, the CDR3 reads CAISESRGVAFF. The gene calls are TRBV10-3 and TRBJ1-1, with a weak D call TRBD1 (5 bases). The CDR3 end is not reached by the read, which stops 3 residues before it; the germline J gene fills it in. CDR3 length: 12 amino acids. CDR1 and CDR2 (germline): ENHRY, SYGVKD.

This clone was seen repeatedly, ten times or more. Incomplete CDR3 DNA: TGTGCCAGCAGCTTAGTAGAGGGTCTACAAGAGACC. This gives the protein CASSLVEGLQET. From start to end, the CDR3 is CASSLVEGLQETQYF. The chain uses TRBV7-9 and TRBJ2-5; D perhaps matches TRBD2 (5 bases). The observed sequence ends 3 residues before the CDR3 terminus, with the missing tail filled in from the germline J gene. Germline loops: CDR1 SEHNR, CDR2 FQNEAQ (reference sequence). V lost 1 base to trimming and J lost 2 bases, with 11 bases between them. This CDR3 is built from 15 residues.

A few counts support this clone. The missing CDR3 end, 3 residues past where the read stops, is filled in from the germline J gene. The chain is built from TRBV6-1 and TRBJ2-1; D possibly corresponds to TRBD1 (6 bases). The length of the CDR3 is 15 residues. Germline-derived CDR1 and CDR2 are MNHNS and SASEGT. Trimming cost V 4 bases and J 8 bases, with 18 bases left between them. The CDR3 sequence is CASSGQARRYDEQFF. The covered CDR3 bases are TGTGCCAGCAGTGGACAGGCCAGGAGATACGATGAG.